Following are 19 T cell receptor beta chains from one sample sequenced in a study of blood T cell repertoires in COVID-19. The method was immunoSEQ multiplex PCR; TCRdb's version includes in-frame clones alone and lacks a portion of them. The sample yields 50,000 to 55,000 clones, over 75% seen once. Sequencing used peripheral blood. These receptors all come from a man over 45 with active COVID-19.

This sequence joins TRBV5-1 and TRBJ2-3; 10 bases map to TRBD2. The CDR3 has 15 amino acids. CDR1 is SGHRS, CDR2 YFSETQ, per germline. The V gene end was trimmed by 4 bases and the J gene end by 2 bases; junction bases not matched to a gene: 4. This CDR3 reads CASSASGRTTDTQYF. DNA for the CDR3: TGCGCCAGCAGCGCTAGCGGGAGAACCACAGATACGCAGTATTTT.

The chain recombines TRBV9 with TRBJ2-1; D call uncertain. The CDR3 loop spans 14 amino acids. Per the germline V gene, CDR1 is SGDLS and CDR2 is YYNGEE. Trimming left V 0 bases short and J 6 bases short, with 10 bases between. The CDR3 spells CASSVAARVNEQFF. CDR3 nucleotides: TGTGCCAGCAGCGTAGCAGCTAGAGTCAATGAGCAGTTCTTC.

This chain links TRBV5-1 with TRBJ2-1; TRBD2 agrees at 10 bases. The CDR3 loop spans 14 amino acids. Germline CDR1 SGHRS, CDR2 YFSETQ. Trimming cost V 4 bases and J 7 bases; bases outside gene matches: 5. CDR3 region: CASSAGLAVNEQFF. DNA for the CDR3: TGCGCCAGCAGCGCCGGACTAGCGGTGAATGAGCAGTTCTTC.

This clone turned up a few times. This chain joins TRBV21-1 and TRBJ2-3; the table assigns TRBD1, which was not confirmed against the DNA. TRBV21-1 represents a pseudogene. The CDR3 extends over 15 amino acids. CDR3 in amino acids: CASREDRGLSDTQYF. In nucleotides, the CDR3 is TGTGCCAGTAGAGAGGACAGGGGGCTCTCAGATACGCAGTATTTT.

This chain uses TRBV15 with TRBJ2-7; perhaps TRBD2 as D (5 bases). The germline V and J ends were trimmed by 0 bases and 4 bases, with 22 bases remaining between them. This CDR3 is built from 18 residues. Germline V CDR1 and CDR2: LNHNV, YYDKDF (reference sequence). The CDR3 nucleotides read TGTGCCACCAGCAGAGATAGTTTGACCCCGGAGCGGTCGTACGAGCAGTACTTC. Its translation: CATSRDSLTPERSYEQYF.

The chain links TRBV11-3 to TRBJ2-5, with 7 positions matching TRBD1. Trimming cost V 4 bases and J 7 bases; bases outside gene matches: 15. The germline gives CDR1 SGHNT, CDR2 YENEEA. This CDR3 has 16 amino acids. Written as DNA, the CDR3 is TGTGCCAGCAGCTACCAAATGGGACAGACTCAGGGGACCCAGTACTTC. It yields the protein CASSYQMGQTQGTQYF.

V is TRBV19 and J is TRBJ2-7, with 7 bases identical to TRBD1. J gave up 4 bases and V 3 bases, and 9 bases lay outside the gene matches. Germline V lookup: CDR1 LNHDA, CDR2 SQIVND (reference sequence). This CDR3 is 15 amino acids long. CDR3 protein: CASSISGTDMYEQYF. CDR3 DNA sequence: TGTGCCAGTAGTATCAGTGGGACAGATATGTACGAGCAGTACTTC.

This chain uses TRBV27 with TRBJ2-7, with 7 bases lining up with TRBD2. The CDR3 totals 15 residues. V shed 4 bases and J 3 bases; nucleotides not matched to a gene: 9. Germline CDR1 and CDR2: MNHEY and SMNVEV (reference sequence). The CDR3 reads CASSSSGAGSYEQYF. The CDR3 region has the DNA TGTGCCAGCAGTTCCTCAGGAGCGGGAAGCTACGAGCAGTACTTC.

The genes are TRBV7-8 and TRBJ1-1; D unresolved. The germline gives CDR1 SGHVS, CDR2 FQNEAQ. Trimming left V 5 bases short and J 6 bases short, with 13 bases between. The CDR3 consists of 13 residues. CDR3: CASSPRAGPEAFF. CDR3 bases: TGTGCCAGCAGCCCGAGGGCTGGCCCTGAAGCTTTCTTT.

V usage is TRBV27 and J usage is TRBJ2-1, with D possibly TRBD1 on 6 matching bases. V dropped 0 bases and J dropped 4 bases, with 13 bases sitting between them. The CDR3 has 16 amino acids. CDR1 MNHEY and CDR2 SMNVEV come from the germline V gene (reference sequence). The CDR3 DNA reads TGTGCCAGCAGTTTATCCCGAGGGGGTGCGTACAATGAGCAGTTCTTC. Translating it yields CASSLSRGGAYNEQFF.

The rearrangement joins TRBV2 to TRBJ1-5; D is unclear. There are 13 residues in the CDR3. Trimming shortened V by 3 bases and J by 2 bases, and 5 bases separated the two germline ends. The germline gives CDR1 SNHLY, CDR2 FYNNEI. The DNA for the CDR3 is TGTGCCAGCAGTGACCCGGGCAATCAGCCCCAGCATTTT. This translates into CASSDPGNQPQHF.

This chain joins TRBV6-6 and TRBJ2-7; D is uncertain. CDR3 length: 15 amino acids. Germline V gene sequence: CDR1 MNHNY, CDR2 SVGAGI (reference sequence). Trimming removed 5 bases at V and 0 bases at J, with 14 bases between. CDR3 DNA: TGTGCCAGCAGTCAGCAGCCTTCGGGCTCCTACGAGCAGTACTTC. Encoded protein: CASSQQPSGSYEQYF.

J is TRBJ1-2 and V is TRBV27; TRBD1 aligns across 10 bases. The CDR3 is 16 amino acids. In germline, CDR1 is MNHEY, CDR2 SMNVEV (reference sequence). Trimming took 5 bases from V and 3 from J; bases not matched to a gene: 9. The CDR3 protein is CASSVRDRGIYYGYTF. CDR3 bases: TGTGCCAGCAGTGTCCGGGACAGGGGAATCTACTATGGCTACACCTTC.

V usage is TRBV2 and J usage is TRBJ2-1, with D tentatively TRBD2 (5 bases). This CDR3 is 14 amino acids long. V dropped 7 bases and J dropped 6 bases, with 16 bases sitting between them. The germline gives CDR1 SNHLY, CDR2 FYNNEI. The CDR3 DNA reads TGTGCCAGCAACCCTGTAGGTAGCGCCAATGAGCAGTTCTTC. Translating gives CASNPVGSANEQFF.

The chain has TRBV30 and TRBJ2-7; tentative D call: TRBD2 (5 bases). Germline V lookup: CDR1 GTSNPN, CDR2 SVGIG (reference sequence). V lost 4 bases and J 3 bases, leaving 10 bases between the germline ends. CDR3 length: 12 amino acids. CDR3 in amino acids: CAWKVGVYEQYF. DNA of the CDR3: TGTGCCTGGAAGGTCGGGGTCTACGAGCAGTACTTC.

The rearrangement uses TRBV2 and TRBJ2-5; 7 nucleotides agree with TRBD2. Germline V CDR1 and CDR2: SNHLY, FYNNEI. The CDR3 has 15 amino acids. V gave up 6 bases and J gave up 7 bases; unmatched junction bases: 14. CDR3 DNA: TGTGCCAGCAGGACGGAGTGGGAGGGCGGAGGGACCCAGTACTTC. It translates to CASRTEWEGGGTQYF.

The chain couples TRBV6-2 or TRBV6-3 to TRBJ1-5; D uncertain. In germline, CDR1 is MNHEY, CDR2 SVGEGT. With 2 bases removed from V and 0 bases from J, the gap between germline ends came to 8 bases. The CDR3 is 15 amino acids. Here the CDR3 DNA reads TGTGCCAGCAGTTACCTAAAAGCTAGCAATCAGCCCCAGCATTTT. This sequence encodes CASSYLKASNQPQHF.

This chain connects TRBV7-7 to TRBJ2-1; D remains ambiguous. The ends were cut back, 5 bases at V and 6 bases at J, with 8 bases in the middle. Germline values: CDR1 SSHAT, CDR2 FNYEAQ (reference sequence). The CDR3 is 12 residues long. Here the CDR3 DNA reads TGTGCCAGCAGCCAATCGGGCAATGAGCAGTTCTTC. Translation: CASSQSGNEQFF.

J is TRBJ1-2 and V is TRBV4-2; possibly TRBD1 for D (6 bases). The V gene lost 1 base and the J gene lost 4 bases, with 16 bases spanning the gap. Germline CDR1 and CDR2: LGHNA and YNFKEQ. The CDR3 runs 16 residues. CDR3 protein: CASSQVTGGAGYGYTF. The CDR3 coding sequence is TGTGCCAGCAGCCAAGTAACGGGGGGCGCCGGCTATGGCTACACCTTC.